Listed below are T cell receptor beta chains from one sample, sequenced in a study of cytomegalovirus exposure and HLA in healthy donors. Using immunoSEQ multiplex PCR, the repertoire was profiled, and TCRdb retains in-frame clones only, with some absent. The sample includes approximately 150,000 clones, 68% of them seen just once. Sample: PBMCs. These receptors originate from a man between 45 and 60 years old in good health and CMV-seronegative. The CDR3 runs from the conserved cysteine through the conserved F or W. D genes are given only for firm matches. Only some rows state a clone size, as once, few, many or a class for expanded clones.

D | J | size | V | DNA | CDR3
- | TRBJ2-2 | - | TRBV9 | TGTGCCAGCAGCGTAAGGCTAGACACCGGGGAGCTGTTTTTT | CASSVRLDTGELFF
- | TRBJ1-2 | - | TRBV19 | TGTGCCAGTATAGGGGAGGCACTTTCGAGCTACACCTTC | CASIGEALSSYTF
TRBD2 | TRBJ2-3 | - | TRBV19 | TGTGCCAGTGGGACTAGCGGGGGGGTAGATACGCAGTATTTT | CASGTSGGVDTQYF
- | TRBJ2-1 | - | TRBV4-1 | TGCGCCAGCAGCCAACCCGACAGGTGGGACAATGAGCAGTTCTTC | CASSQPDRWDNEQFF
TRBD1 | TRBJ1-4 | - | TRBV6-5 | TGTGCCAGCAGCTCTATCCGGGACAGGGCTGAAAAACTGTTTTTT | CASSSIRDRAEKLFF
- | TRBJ1-5 | - | TRBV19 | TGTGCCAGTAGCCCCGGACAGCCGCAAGCAATGAGCAATCAGCCCCAGCATTTT | CASSPGQPQAMSNQPQHF
- | TRBJ1-3 | - | TRBV7-9 | TGTGCCAGCAGCTTAAGACAGAACTCTGGAAACACCATATATTTT | CASSLRQNSGNTIYF
- | TRBJ1-1 | few | TRBV19 | TGTGCCAGTAGTCTTCCGACTGAGAACACTGAAGCTTTCTTT | CASSLPTENTEAFF
TRBD1 | TRBJ2-7 | - | TRBV6-6 | TGTGCCAGCAGGCCGACAGGGGTCAGCTCCTACGAGCAGTACTTC | CASRPTGVSSYEQYF
- | TRBJ1-4 | - | TRBV21-1 | TGTGCCAGCAGCAAAAAGAGAACAGGGGTAGGTGAAAAACTGTTTTTT | CASSKKRTGVGEKLFF
- | TRBJ1-2 | - | TRBV5-1 | TGCGCCAGCACGGCAGACCATCTGCGGTTCTATGGCTACACCTTC | CASTADHLRFYGYTF
- | TRBJ1-2 | - | TRBV4-1 | TGCGCCAGCAGCCAAGATCAAGGGGATTACGTTGGCTACACCTTC | CASSQDQGDYVGYTF
- | TRBJ2-5 | - | TRBV7-5 | TGTGTCAGAAGCTCCCCGGGGTACGGGGAGACCCAGTACTTC | CVRSSPGYGETQYF
TRBD1 | TRBJ2-2 | - | TRBV19 | TGTGCCAGTAGTAATTATGGGACAGCAAACACCGGGGAGCTGTTTTTT | CASSNYGTANTGELFF
TRBD1 | TRBJ1-2 | few | TRBV13 | TGTGCCAGCAGCTTAAGGGGACAGGATTATGGCTACACCTTC | CASSLRGQDYGYTF
- | TRBJ2-3 | - | TRBV10-3 | TGTGCCATCAGTGAGGGCCTCGGCGGGCAGTATTTT | CAISEGLGGQYF
TRBD1 | TRBJ1-1 | - | TRBV7-2 | TGTGCCAGCAGCTTAGGATGGACAGGAAGGAACACTGAAGCTTTCTTT | CASSLGWTGRNTEAFF
- | TRBJ2-1 | - | TRBV11-3 | TGTGCCAGCAGCTTTAACCCCGGCTCCTACAATGAGCAGTTCTTC | CASSFNPGSYNEQFF
- | TRBJ1-4 | few | TRBV18 | TGTGCCAGCTCACCACTTTTTATACAGTCAGCTGAAAAACTGTTTTTT | CASSPLFIQSAEKLFF
- | TRBJ2-2 | - | TRBV29-1 | TGCAGCGTTGGGCGGGACAGAGGGACCGGGGAGCTGTTTTTT | CSVGRDRGTGELFF
- | TRBJ1-2 | - | TRBV2 | TGTGCCAGCAGTCGGGACTATGGCTACACCTTC | CASSRDYGYTF
TRBD1 | TRBJ1-6 | - | TRBV4-1 | TGCGCCAGCAGCCAAGAAGGGACAGCTACTAATTCACCCCTCCACTTT | CASSQEGTATNSPLHF
TRBD2 | TRBJ2-7 | - | TRBV28 | TGTGCCAGCTCGATAGCGGGGGGGCCCTACGAGCAGTACTTC | CASSIAGGPYEQYF
TRBD2 | TRBJ2-7 | - | TRBV6-5 | TGTGCCAGCAGTTCCTCCCCCGGGACTAGGTACGAGCAGTACTTC | CASSSSPGTRYEQYF
- | TRBJ2-5 | - | TRBV15 | TGTGCCACCAGCAGAGAGGGCAGGATGGAAGAGACCCAGTACTTC | CATSREGRMEETQYF
- | TRBJ2-5 | - | TRBV21-1 | TGTGCCAGCAGCAAAGGAAATGCCCCCCTTCTTCCCGGGACTAGCTACCAAGAGACCCAGTACTTC | CASSKGNAPLLPGTSYQETQYF
- | TRBJ1-2 | - | TRBV27 | TGTGCCAGCAGTTTATCGAGTAACTATGGCTACACCTTC | CASSLSSNYGYTF
TRBD1 | TRBJ1-6 | few | TRBV27 | TGTGCCAGCAGTTGGGGAAACAGGGGGCGAAATTCACCCCTCCACTTT | CASSWGNRGRNSPLHF
- | TRBJ1-3 | - | TRBV5-1 | TGCGCCAGCAAGCCGGTTGAAGCTGGAAACACCATATATTTT | CASKPVEAGNTIYF
- | TRBJ2-3 | few | TRBV28 | TGTGCCAGCAGTTCGCGATTACCGGGCACAGATACGCAGTATTTT | CASSSRLPGTDTQYF
TRBD1 | TRBJ1-5 | - | TRBV6-6 | TGTGCCAGCAGTTACTGGGACAGGGGAAAGGAACAGCCCCAGCATTTT | CASSYWDRGKEQPQHF
- | TRBJ2-3 | - | TRBV5-1 | TGCGCCAGCAGCTTGGTTACAGCCCCTAATACGCAGTATTTT | CASSLVTAPNTQYF
- | TRBJ1-2 | few | TRBV18 | TGTGCCAGCTCACGAGGGGGGGCTCAAGGCTACACCTTC | CASSRGGAQGYTF
TRBD2 | TRBJ2-5 | - | TRBV9 | TGTGCCAGCAGCGTCAGCGGGGGTATACAAGAGACCCAGTACTTC | CASSVSGGIQETQYF
- | TRBJ2-7 | - | TRBV6-1 | TGTGCCAGCAGGGAGGTCAGCTCCTACGAGCAGTACTTC | CASREVSSYEQYF
- | TRBJ1-5 | once | TRBV10-2 | TGCGCCAGCACCCCAGGGGTAGGGGGCAATCAGCCCCAGCATTTT | CASTPGVGGNQPQHF
- | TRBJ1-6 | once | TRBV7-6 | TGTGCCAGCAGCTCCCAGGATCCGGGGAGTAATTCACCCCTCCACTTT | CASSSQDPGSNSPLHF
TRBD2 | TRBJ2-1 | - | TRBV28 | TGTGCCAGCAGCTCCCTTACTAGCGGGTCCTACAATGAGCAGTTCTTC | CASSSLTSGSYNEQFF
- | TRBJ2-5 | few | TRBV18 | TGTGCCAGCTCACCAGGGAAGGGAGTGGCAGAGACCCAGTACTTC | CASSPGKGVAETQYF
- | TRBJ1-1 | - | TRBV6-5 | TGTGCCAGCAGGGGTGCGGTGACGAACACTGAAGCTTTCTTT | CASRGAVTNTEAFF
TRBD1 | TRBJ2-1 | few | TRBV4-1 | TGCGCCAGCAGCCGGACAGGGGGTGCCAATGAGCAGTTCTTC | CASSRTGGANEQFF
- | TRBJ2-5 | - | TRBV2 | TGTGCCAGCAGTGGGCCGCAAGAGACCCAGTACTTC | CASSGPQETQYF
- | TRBJ2-1 | - | TRBV2 | TGTGCCAGCAGTGAGTTCCAGGGTCAGTTCTTC | CASSEFQGQFF
- | TRBJ1-5 | once | TRBV9 | TGTGCCAGCTCGGGTAGGTCATGCAATCAGCCCCAGCATTTT | CASSGRSCNQPQHF
TRBD1 | TRBJ1-3 | - | TRBV28 | TGTGCCAGCACCTCAGGGGGGAACGGAAACACCATATATTTT | CASTSGGNGNTIYF
- | TRBJ1-4 | - | TRBV5-1 | TGCGCCAGCAGCGGAACAGTTGCAACTAATGAAAAACTGTTTTTT | CASSGTVATNEKLFF
- | TRBJ1-3 | - | TRBV6-6 | TGTGCCAGCAGTTACGTACAGTCCTCTGGAAACACCATATATTTT | CASSYVQSSGNTIYF
TRBD1 | TRBJ2-2 | - | TRBV6-5 | TGTGCCAGCAGTCGGACAGGGCCCGGGGAGCTGTTTTTT | CASSRTGPGELFF
- | TRBJ1-5 | once | TRBV10-3 | TGTGCCATCAGTCGGGACTCCAATCAGCCCCAGCATTTT | CAISRDSNQPQHF
- | TRBJ1-6 | - | TRBV28 | TGTGCCAGCAGCCTAACCTCAGGGGAACGAAATTCACCCCTCCACTTT | CASSLTSGERNSPLHF
TRBD2 | TRBJ2-1 | - | TRBV7-3 | TGTGCCAGCAGCTATAGCGGGGGGGCCGCCAATGAGCAGTTCTTC | CASSYSGGAANEQFF
- | TRBJ1-1 | - | TRBV28 | TGTGCCAGCAGCCGGGCCAAGGGGCCTTCGAACACTGAAGCTTTCTTT | CASSRAKGPSNTEAFF
- | TRBJ1-5 | - | TRBV6-5 | TGTGCCAGCACCCACGGGGGATCTCAGCCCCAGCATTTT | CASTHGGSQPQHF
- | TRBJ1-3 | - | TRBV11-1 | TGTGCCAGCAGCTTACAGGGGTTAGTTGGAAACACCATATATTTT | CASSLQGLVGNTIYF
TRBD2 | TRBJ2-3 | - | TRBV28 | TGTGCCAGCAGTCTAGGGACTAGCGGGGGGGTTAGCACAGATACGCAGTATTTT | CASSLGTSGGVSTDTQYF
TRBD1 | TRBJ1-5 | - | TRBV28 | TGTGCCAGCAGTCGCAAGACAGGGGGTAGACAGCCCCAGCATTTT | CASSRKTGGRQPQHF